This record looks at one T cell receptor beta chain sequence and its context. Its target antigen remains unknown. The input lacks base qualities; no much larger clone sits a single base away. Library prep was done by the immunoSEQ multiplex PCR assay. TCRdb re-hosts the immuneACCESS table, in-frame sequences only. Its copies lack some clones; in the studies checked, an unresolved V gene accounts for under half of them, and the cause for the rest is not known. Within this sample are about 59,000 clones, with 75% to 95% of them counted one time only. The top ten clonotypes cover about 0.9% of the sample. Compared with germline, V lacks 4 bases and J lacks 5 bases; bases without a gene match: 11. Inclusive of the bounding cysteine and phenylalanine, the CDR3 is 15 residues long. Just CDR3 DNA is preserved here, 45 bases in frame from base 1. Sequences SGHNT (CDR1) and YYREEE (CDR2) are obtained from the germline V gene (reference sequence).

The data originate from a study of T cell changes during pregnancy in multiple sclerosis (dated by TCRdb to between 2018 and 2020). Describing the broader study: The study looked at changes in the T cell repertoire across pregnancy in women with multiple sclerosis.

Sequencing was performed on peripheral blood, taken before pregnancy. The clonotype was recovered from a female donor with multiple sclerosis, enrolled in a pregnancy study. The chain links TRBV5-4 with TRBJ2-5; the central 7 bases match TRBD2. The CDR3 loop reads CASSPAGVPRETQYF. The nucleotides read TGTGCCAGCAGCCCCGCGGGGGTCCCTCGCGAGACCCAGTACTTC.